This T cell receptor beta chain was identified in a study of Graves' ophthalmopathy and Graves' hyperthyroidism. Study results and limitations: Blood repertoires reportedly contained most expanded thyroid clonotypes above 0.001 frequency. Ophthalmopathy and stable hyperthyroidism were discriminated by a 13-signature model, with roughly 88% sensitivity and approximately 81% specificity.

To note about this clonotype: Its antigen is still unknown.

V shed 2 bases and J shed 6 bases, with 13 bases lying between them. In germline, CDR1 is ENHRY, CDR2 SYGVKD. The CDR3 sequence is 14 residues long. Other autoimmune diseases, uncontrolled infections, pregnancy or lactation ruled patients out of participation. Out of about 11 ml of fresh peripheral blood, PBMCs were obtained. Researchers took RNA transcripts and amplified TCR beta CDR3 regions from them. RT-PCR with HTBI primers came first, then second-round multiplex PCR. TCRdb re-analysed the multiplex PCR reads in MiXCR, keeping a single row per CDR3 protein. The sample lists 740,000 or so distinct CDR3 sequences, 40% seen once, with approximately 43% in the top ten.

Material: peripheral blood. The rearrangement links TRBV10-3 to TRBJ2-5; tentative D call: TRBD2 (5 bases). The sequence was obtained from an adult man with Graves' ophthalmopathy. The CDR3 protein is CAISEIRGWKTQYF. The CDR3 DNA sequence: TGTGCCATCAGTGAGATACGCGGGTGGAAGACCCAGTACTTC.